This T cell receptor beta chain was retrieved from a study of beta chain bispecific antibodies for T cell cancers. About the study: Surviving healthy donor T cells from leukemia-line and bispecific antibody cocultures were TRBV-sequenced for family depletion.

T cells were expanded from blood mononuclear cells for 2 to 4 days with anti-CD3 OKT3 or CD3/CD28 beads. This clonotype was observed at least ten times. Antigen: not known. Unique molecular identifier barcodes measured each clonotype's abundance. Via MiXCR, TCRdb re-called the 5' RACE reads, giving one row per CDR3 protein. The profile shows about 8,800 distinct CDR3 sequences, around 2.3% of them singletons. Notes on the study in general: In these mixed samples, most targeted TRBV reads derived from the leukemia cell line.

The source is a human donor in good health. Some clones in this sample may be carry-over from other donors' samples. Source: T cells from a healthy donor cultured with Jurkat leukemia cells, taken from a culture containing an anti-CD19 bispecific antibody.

CDR3 protein: CASSQGQGLVKNIQYF. The CDR3 DNA sequence: TGTGCCAGCAGCCAAGGACAGGGGCTGGTCAAAAACATTCAGTACTTC. This sequence joins TRBV2 and TRBJ2-4; 9 bases map to TRBD1. CDR1 is SNHLY and CDR2 is FYNNEI in the germline V gene. V lost 6 bases and J lost 3; bases outside the gene matches: 9. This CDR3 contains 16 residues.